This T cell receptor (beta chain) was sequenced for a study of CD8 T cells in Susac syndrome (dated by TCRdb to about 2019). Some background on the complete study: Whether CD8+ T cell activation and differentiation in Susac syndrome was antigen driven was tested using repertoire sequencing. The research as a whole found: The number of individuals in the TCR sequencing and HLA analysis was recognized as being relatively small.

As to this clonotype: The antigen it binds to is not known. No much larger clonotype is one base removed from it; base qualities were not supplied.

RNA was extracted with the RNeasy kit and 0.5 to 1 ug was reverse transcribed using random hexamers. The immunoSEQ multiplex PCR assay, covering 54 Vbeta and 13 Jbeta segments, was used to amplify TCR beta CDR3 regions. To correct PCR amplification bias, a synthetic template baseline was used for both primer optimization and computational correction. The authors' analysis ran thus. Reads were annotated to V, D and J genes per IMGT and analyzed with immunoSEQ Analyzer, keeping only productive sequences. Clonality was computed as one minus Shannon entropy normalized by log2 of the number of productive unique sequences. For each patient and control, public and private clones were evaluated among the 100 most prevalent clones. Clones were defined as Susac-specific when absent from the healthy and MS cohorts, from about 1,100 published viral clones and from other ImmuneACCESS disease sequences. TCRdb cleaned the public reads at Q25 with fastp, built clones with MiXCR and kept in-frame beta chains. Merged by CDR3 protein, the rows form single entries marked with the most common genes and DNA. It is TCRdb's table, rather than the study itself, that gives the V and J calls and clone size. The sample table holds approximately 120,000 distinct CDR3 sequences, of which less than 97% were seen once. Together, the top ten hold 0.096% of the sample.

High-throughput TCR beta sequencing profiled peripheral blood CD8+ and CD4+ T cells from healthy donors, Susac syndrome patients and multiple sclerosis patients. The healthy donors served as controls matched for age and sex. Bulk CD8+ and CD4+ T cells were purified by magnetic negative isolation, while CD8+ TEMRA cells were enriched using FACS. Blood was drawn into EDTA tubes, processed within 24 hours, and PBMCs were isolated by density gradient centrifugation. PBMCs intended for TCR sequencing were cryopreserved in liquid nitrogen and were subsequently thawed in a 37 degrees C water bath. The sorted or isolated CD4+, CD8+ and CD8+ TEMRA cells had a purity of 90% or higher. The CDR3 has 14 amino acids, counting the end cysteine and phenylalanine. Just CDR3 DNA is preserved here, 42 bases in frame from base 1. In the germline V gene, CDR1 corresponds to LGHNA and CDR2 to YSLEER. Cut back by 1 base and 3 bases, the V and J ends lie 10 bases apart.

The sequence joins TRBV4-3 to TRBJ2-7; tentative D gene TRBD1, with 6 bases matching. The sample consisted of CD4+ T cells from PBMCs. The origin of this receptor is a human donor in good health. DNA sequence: TGCGCCAGCAGCCAAGCAGGGGAAGGCTACGAGCAGTACTTC. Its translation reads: CASSQAGEGYEQYF.